A single sample gave rise to the 24 T cell receptor beta chains below, sequenced in a study of a mutant IDH1 vaccine in newly diagnosed glioma. Time point defined: week 35, safety follow-up. The vaccine gave 300 ug of a 20-mer mutant IDH1 peptide subcutaneously per dose. Antigen specificity for these receptors is unknown. Sequencing used immunoSEQ multiplex PCR; TCRdb keeps in-frame clones, though not all of them. The table has more than 40,000 clones, 70% to 90% seen once; the top ten hold under 7.5%. Sequenced material: PBMCs, taken from a glioma patient whose treatment included an IDH1 peptide vaccine. The receptors originated from a woman in her thirties or forties with glioma.

This chain's CDR3 is CASSPRYTGDGELFF. In DNA form, the CDR3 reads TGTGCCAGCAGCCCCCGATATACAGGGGACGGGGAGCTGTTTTTT. The chain recombines TRBV7-9 with TRBJ2-2, with 7 bases identical to TRBD1. The ends lost 5 bases at V and 7 bases at J; junction bases unmatched: 10. From germline, CDR1 is SEHNR and CDR2 FQNEAQ (reference sequence). This CDR3 comprises 15 residues.

The chain is built from TRBV6-4 and TRBJ2-1, with 9 nucleotides matching TRBD2. Germline trimming cut 3 bases from V and 1 base from J; bases unmatched to any gene: 4. CDR3 length equals 16 residues. The germline V gene has CDR1 MRHNA and CDR2 SNTAGT. DNA for the CDR3: TGTGCCAGCAGTGAGCGTAGCGGGGGATCCTACAATGAGCAGTTCTTC. Amino acid sequence: CASSERSGGSYNEQFF.

The rearrangement links TRBV7-2 to TRBJ2-1; 8 nucleotides line up with TRBD2. V lost 6 bases and J lost 2; bases outside the gene matches: 6. The CDR3 runs 15 residues. In germline, CDR1 is SGHTA, CDR2 FQGNSA. Here the CDR3 reads CASRGAGVTYNEQFF. Written as DNA, the CDR3 is TGTGCCAGCAGGGGAGCGGGGGTTACCTACAATGAGCAGTTCTTC. The complete variable domain, with remaining parts taken from reference TRBV7-2 and TRBJ2-1, reads GAGVSQSPSNKVTEKGKDVELRCDPISGHTALYWYRQSLGQGLEFLIYFQGNSAPDKSGLPSDRFSAERTGGSVSTLTIQRTQQEDSAVYLCASRGAGVTYNEQFFGPGTRLTVL.

The rearrangement uses TRBV30 and TRBJ2-7; 8 positions agree with TRBD1. CDR1 GTSNPN and CDR2 SVGIG come from the germline V gene (reference sequence). The junction had 10 bases not matched to a gene; V was cut back by 8 bases and J by 4 bases. This CDR3 is built from 13 residues. This CDR3 reads CARSGTGDYEQYF. The DNA for the CDR3 is TGTGCCAGGTCCGGGACAGGCGATTACGAGCAGTACTTC.

The rearrangement joins TRBV10-3 to TRBJ1-6; TRBD1 matches at 9 bases. This CDR3 is built from 14 residues. Losses at the gene ends were 10 bases for V and 9 bases for J; bases not matched to a gene: 10. The germline V gene has CDR1 ENHRY and CDR2 SYGVKD. The CDR3 reads CATAGGQGGSPLHF. CDR3 coding DNA: TGTGCCACGGCGGGGGGACAGGGTGGTTCACCCCTCCACTTT.

This chain joins TRBV29-1 and TRBJ2-2, with D maybe TRBD2 (6 bases). The CDR3 is made up of 12 amino acids. Germline V gene sequence: CDR1 SQVTM, CDR2 ANQGSEA. V shed 4 bases and J shed 4 bases, with 7 bases lying between them. The CDR3 DNA follows: TGCAGCGTTGTCGGGGGCACCGGGGAGCTGTTTTTT. It translates to CSVVGGTGELFF.

J is TRBJ1-2 and V is TRBV6-5; D possibly corresponds to TRBD1 (5 bases). Germline values: CDR1 MNHEY, CDR2 SVGAGI. V was clipped by 9 bases and J by 5 bases, with 22 bases between them. The CDR3 has 15 amino acids. As DNA, the CDR3 is TGTGCCAGTGGCCAGGGCGGCGGACACGGATATGGCTACACCTTC. It encodes CASGQGGGHGYGYTF.

This chain joins TRBV11-2 and TRBJ1-4; no definite D call. The CDR3 runs 14 residues. V lost 3 bases and J 3 bases, leaving 8 bases between the germline ends. Germline V gene data show CDR1 as SGHAT and CDR2 as FQNNGV. DNA for the CDR3: TGTGCCAGCAGCTTCCCAGGAGCTAATGAAAAACTGTTTTTT. Translation: CASSFPGANEKLFF.

The chain carries TRBV25-1 and TRBJ2-2; the D gene is possibly TRBD1 (6 bases). Germline CDR1 is MGHDK and CDR2 is SYGVNS. V was cut by 0 bases and J by 6 bases, with 17 bases left in between. The CDR3 extends over 17 amino acids. The chain's CDR3 is CASSEYLDRPGAGELFF. CDR3 sequence (DNA): TGTGCCAGCAGTGAATACCTTGACAGGCCAGGTGCCGGGGAGCTGTTTTTT.

CDR3 residues: CASSPRRTASEKLFF. CDR3 nucleotide sequence: TGTGCCAGCAGCCCGAGACGGACAGCTTCTGAAAAACTGTTTTTT. The chain carries TRBV7-9 and TRBJ1-4; TRBD1 might be the D (6 bases). The V gene lost 5 bases and the J gene lost 7 bases, with 17 bases spanning the gap. This CDR3 is built from 15 residues. The germline V gene encodes CDR1 SEHNR and CDR2 FQNEAQ (reference sequence).

This chain links TRBV10-3 with TRBJ2-3; maybe TRBD2 (6 bases). The CDR3 has 13 amino acids. CDR1 is ENHRY, CDR2 SYGVKD, per germline. V was pared by 8 bases and J by 1 base, with 10 bases between. CDR3 DNA: TGTGCCATCTCGGCTAGCGGCACAGATACGCAGTATTTT. Residues: CAISASGTDTQYF.

The chain has TRBV5-1 and TRBJ1-3, with D hard to call. The V end lost 0 bases, the J end lost 0 bases, and 10 bases lay between the germline ends. The CDR3 sequence is 16 residues long. Per the germline V gene, CDR1 is SGHRS and CDR2 is YFSETQ. CDR3 in amino acids: CASSLDGPVSGNTIYF. CDR3 coding DNA: TGCGCCAGCAGCTTGGACGGGCCAGTCTCTGGAAACACCATATATTTT.

V gene TRBV19 combines with J gene TRBJ2-3; TRBD1 agrees at 8 bases. Germline CDR1 and CDR2: LNHDA and SQIVND (reference sequence). CDR3 length: 14 amino acids. V dropped 7 bases and J dropped 0; count of bases not matched to a gene: 3. The DNA of the CDR3 is TGTGCCAGTACTAACAGGGGGAGCACAGATACGCAGTATTTT. Its protein is CASTNRGSTDTQYF.

As DNA, the CDR3 is TGCGCCAGCAGCTTGGATGGGGGAGGAGAGACCCAGTACTTC. Translated: CASSLDGGGETQYF. V usage is TRBV5-1 and J usage is TRBJ2-5, with D possibly matching TRBD2 (6 bases). Trimming removed 0 bases from V and 4 bases from J, with 10 bases in between. Germline values: CDR1 SGHRS, CDR2 YFSETQ. CDR3 length equals 14 residues.

The chain carries TRBV27 and TRBJ1-3; D unclear. Germline CDR1 reads MNHEY; CDR2 reads SMNVEV (reference sequence). This CDR3 spans 12 amino acids. Trimming pared 5 bases from V and 3 bases from J, leaving 5 bases between. CDR3 sequence (DNA): TGTGCCAGCAGTCCCAATGGAAACACCATATATTTT. Translated: CASSPNGNTIYF.

The gene calls are TRBV13 and TRBJ2-5, with D possibly being TRBD1 or TRBD2 (6 bases each). Trimming cost V 6 bases and J 5 bases, with 16 bases left between them. Per germline, CDR1 PRHDT and CDR2 FYEKMQ (reference sequence). The CDR3 is 14 residues long. The CDR3 sequence: CASSFVGGGETQYF. CDR3 in DNA: TGTGCCAGCAGTTTCGTAGGAGGGGGGGAGACCCAGTACTTC. Full variable domain (missing parts from reference TRBV13 and TRBJ2-5): AAGVIQSPRHLIKEKRETATLKCYPIPRHDTVYWYQQGPGQDPQFLISFYEKMQSDKGSIPDRFSAQQFSDYHSELNMSSLELGDSALYFCASSFVGGGETQYFGPGTRLLVL.

V usage is TRBV27 and J usage is TRBJ2-3; D remains ambiguous. Germline CDR1 and CDR2: MNHEY and SMNVEV (reference sequence). The CDR3 sequence is 13 residues long. V was cut by 7 bases and J by 0 bases, with 8 bases left in between. The CDR3 nucleotides read TGTGCCAGCACCCCCCGTAGCACAGATACGCAGTATTTT. Protein product: CASTPRSTDTQYF.

The chain combines TRBV7-9 with TRBJ1-1, with no clear D. Germline V CDR1 and CDR2: SEHNR, FQNEAQ (reference sequence). Trimming took off 3 bases at V and 7 bases at J, with 9 bases between the two ends. This CDR3 has 12 amino acids. The CDR3 DNA follows: TGTGCCAGCAGCTTTTCGGGGATTGAAGCTTTCTTT. This encodes CASSFSGIEAFF.

This sequence joins TRBV4-3 and TRBJ1-1, with unresolved D. V lost 0 bases, J lost 0 bases, and 2 bases lay in between. Germline V gene lookup returns CDR1 LGHNA and CDR2 YSLEER. CDR3 length: 13 amino acids. CDR3 sequence: CASSQDVNTEAFF. As DNA, the CDR3 is TGCGCCAGCAGCCAAGACGTGAACACTGAAGCTTTCTTT.

The chain has TRBV5-8 and TRBJ1-2, with D maybe TRBD1 (5 bases). Per germline, CDR1 SGHTS and CDR2 YDEGEE. V lost 4 bases and J lost 4, with 11 bases in between. The CDR3 loop spans 13 amino acids. CDR3 in DNA: TGTGCCAGCAGCGCGGGACGATCCTATGGCTACACCTTC. The encoded protein is CASSAGRSYGYTF.

The rearrangement uses TRBV30 and TRBJ1-1; 10 nucleotides agree with TRBD1. Germline values: CDR1 GTSNPN, CDR2 SVGIG (reference sequence). The CDR3 is made up of 14 amino acids. V shed 3 bases, J shed 8 bases, and the junction held 9 bases outside the gene matches. The CDR3 DNA reads as TGTGCCTGGAGGAGACAGGGGGCGAGCAGGGAAGCTTTCTTT. As protein: CAWRRQGASREAFF.

The gene calls are TRBV15 and TRBJ1-3; tentative D call: TRBD1 (5 bases). V lost 0 bases to trimming and J lost 0 bases, with 9 bases between them. Looked up from germline, CDR1 is LNHNV and CDR2 is YYDKDF (reference sequence). The length of the CDR3 is 16 residues. The CDR3 region has the DNA TGTGCCACCAGCAGAGATCCGGGGGTCTCTGGAAACACCATATATTTT. The encoded protein is CATSRDPGVSGNTIYF.

This chain links TRBV2 with TRBJ1-2, with D maybe TRBD1 (5 bases). Germline V gene sequence: CDR1 SNHLY, CDR2 FYNNEI. This CDR3 region has 12 residues. Trimming cost V 6 bases and J 0 bases, with 5 bases left between them. CDR3 sequence: CASRTANYGYTF. The CDR3 DNA follows: TGTGCCAGCAGGACAGCTAACTATGGCTACACCTTC.

This clone was counted only a few times. The V and J genes are TRBV23-1 and TRBJ2-7; a possible D gene is TRBD1 (5 bases). TRBV23-1 is assigned to the ORF class and has an uncertain function. This CDR3 region has 10 residues. CDR3 sequence reads: CAHLGREQYF. The CDR3 nucleotides read TGCGCGCATCTGGGGCGCGAGCAGTACTTC.